The 8 T cell receptor beta chains given below trace back to one sample, sequenced in a study of T cell responses to AZD1222 COVID-19 vaccine (dated by TCRdb to about 2021). What this sample's time point label stands for: baseline before first vaccination. The library was generated by the immunoSEQ multiplex PCR assay. TCRdb mirrors the immuneACCESS table, restricted to in-frame sequences. Some clones are absent from its copies; in checked studies, under half trace to an unresolved V gene, and the reason for the others is unknown. Within this sample are about 160,000 clones, with 75% to 90% of them counted one time only. The ten largest clones capture 6.9% of the sample. The sequences come from peripheral blood, collected on day 0 of AZD1222 vaccination. These receptors all come from an adult in good health.

The V and J genes are TRBV30 and TRBJ1-1; the D is unclear. Germline V gives CDR1 GTSNPN, CDR2 SVGIG (reference sequence). The CDR3 runs 13 residues. Trimming shortened V by 1 base and J by 8 bases, and 14 bases separated the two germline ends. The CDR3 loop is CAWSAVPGAEAFF. The CDR3 nucleotides are TGTGCCTGGAGTGCCGTACCGGGAGCCGAAGCTTTCTTT.

The chain has TRBV5-1 and TRBJ1-1; 9 nucleotides align to TRBD1. This CDR3 is built from 13 residues. Germline CDR1 and CDR2: SGHRS and YFSETQ. V shed 3 bases and J 7 bases; nucleotides not matched to a gene: 4. This CDR3 reads CASSYGTGREAFF. The CDR3 DNA reads TGCGCCAGCAGCTACGGGACAGGGCGTGAAGCTTTCTTT.

The gene calls are TRBV13 and TRBJ2-7; D may be TRBD1 or TRBD2 (5 bases each). The germline gives CDR1 PRHDT, CDR2 FYEKMQ (reference sequence). Between the trimmed V and J ends, which lost 1 base and 4 bases, there was a span of 32 bases. The CDR3 totals 21 residues. The chain's CDR3 is CASSLAPGGFRQTGLPYEQYV. CDR3 sequence (DNA): TGTGCCAGCAGCTTAGCTCCTGGGGGTTTCAGACAGACCGGACTTCCATACGAGCAGTACGTC.

The chain carries TRBV5-1 and TRBJ2-1, with 9 bases lining up with TRBD1. Germline CDR1 SGHRS, CDR2 YFSETQ. V shed 0 bases, J shed 6 bases, and the junction held 4 bases outside the gene matches. This CDR3 has 15 amino acids. The DNA of the CDR3 is TGCGCCAGCAGCTTGGTTTTACAGGGGGCCAATGAGCAGTTCTTC. Encoded protein: CASSLVLQGANEQFF.

This clone was seen a handful of times. V is TRBV4-1 and J is TRBJ1-2, with 7 bases identical to TRBD1. The CDR3 loop spans 16 amino acids. Per germline, CDR1 MGHRA and CDR2 YSYEKL. V was pared by 6 bases and J by 7 bases, with 17 bases of the junction left unmatched. CDR3 DNA: TGCGCCAGCAGACAGGGACTGCTTGGGACAGCGGGTGGCTACACCTTC. Amino acid sequence: CASRQGLLGTAGGYTF.

The chain couples TRBV7-9 to TRBJ1-4; D is perhaps TRBD1 (6 bases). In germline, CDR1 is SEHNR, CDR2 FQNEAQ (reference sequence). The CDR3 spans 17 residues. Trimming cost V 5 bases and J 5 bases, with 21 bases left between them. CDR3: CASSRTDGGQGNEKLFF. The DNA of the CDR3 is TGTGCCAGCAGCCGGACGGATGGGGGGCAGGGGAATGAAAAACTGTTTTTT.

This clone was counted only a few times. This sequence joins TRBV5-6 and TRBJ1-2, with 7 bases that match TRBD1. V was pared by 5 bases and J by 4 bases, with 5 bases of the junction left unmatched. Germline V gene lookup returns CDR1 SGHDT and CDR2 YYEEEE. The CDR3 consists of 13 residues. The CDR3 region has the DNA TGTGCCAGCAGTCAACAGGGGAGCTATGGCTACACCTTC. Translated, it gives CASSQQGSYGYTF. Filled out from reference TRBV5-6 and TRBJ1-2, the complete variable domain reads DAGVTQSPTHLIKTRGQQVTLRCSPKSGHDTVSWYQQALGQGPQFIFQYYEEEERQRGNFPDRFSGHQFPNYSSELNVNALLLGDSALYLCASSQQGSYGYTFGSGTRLTVV.

This chain connects TRBV4-1 to TRBJ2-2, with 12 nucleotides matching TRBD2. The V segment lost 0 bases and the J segment 5 bases; nucleotides outside the gene matches: 4. This CDR3 contains 17 residues. Germline CDR1 reads MGHRA; CDR2 reads YSYEKL. CDR3 loop: CASSQELAGGGTGELFF. The CDR3 DNA follows: TGCGCCAGCAGCCAAGAACTAGCGGGGGGTGGGACCGGGGAGCTGTTTTTT.